Listed below are T cell receptor beta chains from one sample, sequenced in a study of OX40 agonist ivuxolimab in advanced cancers. The repertoire was sequenced with immunoSEQ multiplex PCR; TCRdb's copy has only in-frame clones and lacks some. The sample carries some 81,000 clones, approximately 82% recorded once. The source material was CD4+ or CD8+ T cells sorted from blood, sampled in a trial of the OX40 agonist ivuxolimab. The receptors were gathered from an adult with an advanced solid tumor such as melanoma, head and neck, liver or kidney cancer. Both conserved end residues are part of each CDR3. A D gene is named only where the DNA matches it firmly. Clone sizes are given selectively: once, few, many, or a class where the clone is expanded.

CASSTPRGGTEAFF | TGTGCCAGTAGTACCCCTAGGGGTGGCACTGAAGCTTTCTTT | TRBV19 | . | few | TRBJ1-1
CASSERTEAFF | TGTGCCAGCAGTGAACGTACTGAAGCTTTCTTT | TRBV6-1 | . | . | TRBJ1-1
CASSLGSVGNQPQHF | TGTGCCAGCAGCTTGGGGTCGGTGGGCAATCAGCCCCAGCATTTT | TRBV5-6 | . | . | TRBJ1-5
CASSFGPGAGNTIYF | TGCGCCAGCAGCTTCGGGCCCGGGGCTGGAAACACCATATATTTT | TRBV5-1 | . | few | TRBJ1-3
CASSERWNTEAFF | TGTGCCAGCAGTGAAAGATGGAACACTGAAGCTTTCTTT | TRBV6-1 | . | once | TRBJ1-1
CASKGEYNQPQHF | TGTGCCAGCAAGGGGGAGTATAATCAGCCCCAGCATTTT | TRBV2 | . | . | TRBJ1-5
CASSPRTGSSEQYF | TGTGCCAGCTCCCCAAGGACAGGGTCCAGCGAGCAGTACTTC | TRBV2 | TRBD1 | . | TRBJ2-7
CASSLAGPKDEQYF | TGTGCCAGCAGTTTAGCAGGGCCAAAGGACGAGCAGTACTTC | TRBV28 | . | . | TRBJ2-7
CASSVGTHQETQYF | TGTGCCAGCAGCGTCGGGACTCACCAAGAGACCCAGTACTTC | TRBV9 | . | . | TRBJ2-5
CASSLNTGRNTQYF | TGTGCCAGCAGCTTAAATACAGGACGAAATACGCAGTATTTT | TRBV11-3 | . | . | TRBJ2-3
CASSFGHAESSPLHF | TGTGCCAGCAGCTTCGGACACGCAGAAAGCTCACCCCTCCACTTT | TRBV7-8 | . | . | TRBJ1-6
CASSLGTGLEKLFF | TGCGCCAGCAGCTTGGGGACAGGGCTTGAAAAACTGTTTTTT | TRBV5-1 | TRBD1 | . | TRBJ1-4
CASSLTAGMRDTQYF | TGTGCCAGCAGCTTAACGGCGGGGATGAGAGATACGCAGTATTTT | TRBV7-3 | . | . | TRBJ2-3
CASTRTPNYGYTF | TGTGCCTCTACTCGGACACCAAACTATGGCTACACCTTC | TRBV30 | . | . | TRBJ1-2
CASRAGISIGSPLHF | TGTGCCAGCAGGGCCGGGATCTCAATAGGTTCACCCCTCCACTTT | TRBV6-1 | . | . | TRBJ1-6